Below are 20 T cell receptor beta chains sequenced from a single sample in a study of T-cell memory formation after mild COVID-19. TCRdb reprocessed the 5' RACE reads with MiXCR, giving one entry per CDR3 protein. The sample has some 320,000 distinct CDR3 sequences, roughly an eighth seen once. Source material: PBMCs or a T cell subset sorted from them (not recorded which). The origin of the receptors is a man in his late teens or twenties who had mild COVID-19 (a few samples of this study predate the infection). Cell type and time point are not known.

This rearrangement joins TRBV14 to TRBJ2-2; D ambiguous. Looked up from germline, CDR1 is SGHDN and CDR2 is FVKESK. V dropped 1 base and J dropped 7 bases, with 7 bases sitting between them. The CDR3 spans 13 residues. The CDR3, as DNA: TGTGCCAGCAGCCAAGTTGTGATCGGGGAGCTGTTTTTT. Encoded protein: CASSQVVIGELFF.

The V call is TRBV4-2, the J call TRBJ2-1; 14 positions agree with TRBD2. The CDR3 extends over 18 amino acids. The junction had 11 bases not matched to a gene; V was cut back by 4 bases and J by 6 bases. Looked up from germline, CDR1 is LGHNA and CDR2 is YNFKEQ. The CDR3 DNA follows: TGTGCCAGCAGCCTCGTCGGACTAGCGGGGGGACTCGGCAATGAGCAGTTCTTC. Translation gives CASSLVGLAGGLGNEQFF.

The rearrangement joins TRBV4-3 to TRBJ2-7; a weak D match, TRBD1 (6 bases). Looked up from germline, CDR1 is LGHNA and CDR2 is YSLEER. This CDR3 region has 14 residues. Trimming removed 1 base from V and 4 bases from J, with 11 bases in between. The chain's CDR3 is CASSQGPQGYEQYF. The CDR3 coding sequence is TGCGCCAGCAGCCAAGGCCCACAGGGATACGAGCAGTACTTC.

The table lists this clonotype with a few counts. The CDR3 bases are TGTGCCAGCAGTGCCGGGTGGGACGTCCAAGAGACCCAGTACTTC. Translated, it gives CASSAGWDVQETQYF. This chain connects TRBV12-3 or TRBV12-4 to TRBJ2-5, with D perhaps given as TRBD1 or TRBD2 (5 bases each). The CDR3 is 15 residues long. V dropped 5 bases and J dropped 1 base, with 14 bases sitting between them.

This clonotype was counted only a few times. The chain employs TRBV5-1 and TRBJ2-3; 12 nucleotides align to TRBD2. The CDR3 has 18 amino acids. Trimming cost V 0 bases and J 3 bases; bases outside gene matches: 8. Germline CDR1 is SGHRS and CDR2 is YFSETQ. CDR3 coding DNA: TGCGCCAGCAGCTTGGGGACTAGCGGGGCGCCCGGTACAGATACGCAGTATTTT. Translated, it gives CASSLGTSGAPGTDTQYF.

The chain couples TRBV6-5 to TRBJ2-1; no definite D call. There are 14 residues in the CDR3. Germline CDR1 is MNHEY and CDR2 is SVGAGI. V was pared by 0 bases and J by 6 bases, with 9 bases between. The CDR3 loop is CASSYSPGINEQFF. The CDR3, as DNA: TGTGCCAGCAGTTACTCTCCAGGTATCAATGAGCAGTTCTTC.

This clonotype occurred many times. V usage is TRBV5-1 and J usage is TRBJ2-1; D is ambiguous. The V and J ends lost 1 base and 8 bases respectively, with 10 bases between them. The CDR3 spans 13 residues. The germline CDR1 and CDR2 sequences are SGHRS and YFSETQ. CDR3 sequence (DNA): TGCGCCAGCAGCTTGATCGGTCCCGATGAGCAGTTCTTC. It codes for CASSLIGPDEQFF.

This clonotype was seen at least ten times. V usage is TRBV10-1 and J usage is TRBJ2-1; D possibly corresponds to TRBD2 (5 bases). CDR3 size: 16 residues. Germline V gene sequence: CDR1 WNHNN, CDR2 SYGVQD (reference sequence). V lost 0 bases to trimming and J lost 0 bases, with 9 bases between them. As DNA, the CDR3 is TGCGCCAGCAGTGAGTCGCCCGGAGGCTCCTACAATGAGCAGTTCTTC. Translation gives CASSESPGGSYNEQFF.

Written as DNA, the CDR3 is TGCAGTGTTAAAAGTCCGACAAAAGGGGAGACCCAGTACTTC. Encoded protein: CSVKSPTKGETQYF. The chain has TRBV20-1 and TRBJ2-5; D not certain. Trimming removed 7 bases at V and 5 bases at J, with 20 bases between. The CDR3 extends over 14 amino acids. Germline V gene sequence: CDR1 DFQATT, CDR2 SNEGSKA (reference sequence).

This clonotype occurred many times. The V call is TRBV4-1, the J call TRBJ2-1, with 7 bases matching TRBD2. The J segment lost 4 bases and the V segment lost 4 bases, leaving 4 bases of the junction unmatched. Germline assignment: CDR1 MGHRA and CDR2 YSYEKL. The CDR3 has 14 amino acids. CDR3 in DNA: TGCGCCAGCAGCCGGGGGACTACTTACAATGAGCAGTTCTTC. This translates into CASSRGTTYNEQFF.

This clonotype was found many times. The chain couples TRBV5-1 to TRBJ2-3; 10 bases are a match to TRBD2. Germline lookup yields CDR1 SGHRS and CDR2 YFSETQ. The ends lost 6 bases at V and 4 bases at J; junction bases unmatched: 20. The length of the CDR3 is 19 residues. CDR3 nucleotide sequence: TGCGCCAGCAATTGGACCCCGGGTAGCGGGGGGCCCTTCGCAGATACGCAGTATTTT. Amino acids: CASNWTPGSGGPFADTQYF.

This clonotype was recorded a few times. This chain connects TRBV7-8 to TRBJ2-7; 9 bases line up with TRBD1. The CDR3 has 15 amino acids. The trim removed 5 bases at V and 5 bases at J, leaving 10 bases unmatched. Germline V lookup: CDR1 SGHVS, CDR2 FQNEAQ. CDR3 DNA: TGTGCCAGCAGCCCAGGGACAGGGTCGGGACACGAGCAGTACGTC. This translates into CASSPGTGSGHEQYV.

The gene calls are TRBV5-1 and TRBJ2-2; TRBD1 agrees at 9 bases. The germline V gene has CDR1 SGHRS and CDR2 YFSETQ. V gave up 2 bases and J gave up 7 bases; unmatched junction bases: 3. The CDR3 covers 14 residues. CDR3 in DNA: TGCGCCAGCAGCTTCGGGACAGGGATCGGGGAGCTGTTTTTT. Translated: CASSFGTGIGELFF.

J is TRBJ1-2 and V is TRBV12-3 or TRBV12-4, with TRBD1 identical over 10 bases. Trimming at V came to 7 bases and at J to 6 bases, leaving 11 bases not matched to a gene. The CDR3 consists of 15 residues. The chain's CDR3 is CASTNSGDRGHGYTF. CDR3 DNA: TGTGCCAGCACCAACTCCGGTGACAGGGGGCATGGCTACACCTTC.

The table lists this clonotype with many counts. The chain combines TRBV6-5 with TRBJ2-6; D perhaps matches TRBD1 (6 bases). CDR1 is MNHEY and CDR2 is SVGAGI in the germline V gene. V was trimmed by 4 bases and J by 0 bases, leaving 10 bases between them. The CDR3 contains 16 residues. CDR3 protein: CASSSTGSSGANVLTF. As DNA, the CDR3 is TGTGCCAGCAGTTCCACAGGGAGCTCTGGGGCCAACGTCCTGACTTTC.

J is TRBJ1-6 and V is TRBV12-3 or TRBV12-4; D is undetermined. The CDR3 spans 15 residues. With 3 bases removed from V and 3 bases from J, the gap between germline ends came to 9 bases. The CDR3 here is CASSFEGSYNSPLHF. The CDR3 DNA is TGTGCCAGCAGTTTTGAGGGTAGCTATAATTCACCCCTCCACTTT.

This clonotype was counted between two and nine times. J is TRBJ1-2 and V is TRBV5-1; possible D gene TRBD1, 6 bases. Trimming took off 4 bases at V and 8 bases at J, with 15 bases between the two ends. The length of the CDR3 is 13 residues. The V gene's germline CDR1 is SGHRS and CDR2 YFSETQ. The CDR3 DNA sequence: TGCGCCAGCAGCATAACAGGGTCCCTGGGCTACACCTTC. Residues: CASSITGSLGYTF.

The chain carries TRBV7-2 and TRBJ2-1; D remains unclear. Trimming took 0 bases from V and 6 from J, leaving 9 bases between them. From germline, CDR1 is SGHTA and CDR2 FQGNSA. CDR3 length: 14 residues. The CDR3 is CASSLANWGNEQFF. The CDR3 nucleotides are TGTGCCAGCAGCTTAGCGAATTGGGGCAATGAGCAGTTCTTC.

This clonotype was observed a few times. CDR3 protein: CASSSGGLGNTEAFF. The CDR3 DNA reads as TGTGCCAGCAGTTCTGGGGGTTTGGGGAACACTGAAGCTTTCTTT. The chain has TRBV6-5 and TRBJ1-1; TRBD1 is a possible D gene (5 bases). Germline CDR1 and CDR2: MNHEY and SVGAGI. V lost 4 bases and J 1 base, leaving 13 bases between the germline ends. CDR3 length equals 15 residues.

This clonotype was seen only a few times. V and J are TRBV29-1 and TRBJ1-2; no definite D call. This CDR3 is 13 amino acids long. V shed 1 base and J shed 7 bases, with 13 bases lying between them. CDR1 is SQVTM, CDR2 ANQGSEA, per germline. For the CDR3, the DNA is TGCAGCGTTGAAGTTGACACTTTCCGTGGCTACACCTTC. Amino acids: CSVEVDTFRGYTF.